The clone carrying this TCR beta chain was seen a handful of times. What it binds is not known. The data were taken from a study of T-cell reconstitution after alpha-beta-depleted transplantation in children. Study conclusions and caveats: A year had passed since transplant, and T-cell counts and diversity by then came mostly from newly produced T cells. Approximately two months post-transplant, alpha-beta T cells reportedly originated from several hundred expanded graft clones. Some patients showed high day-60 TCRbeta diversity, which derived from surviving recipient T cells and thymic progenitors.

Per the germline V gene, CDR1 is MGHRA and CDR2 is YSYEKL. The CDR3 has 13 amino acids. V lost 3 bases and J lost 6, with 10 bases in between. The TCRbeta library was prepared with unique molecular identifiers. Each CDR3 protein gets one entry after TCRdb re-called the PCR reads with MiXCR. The table has fewer than 450,000 distinct CDR3 sequences, 15% to 20% seen once. The sample here was PBMCs, mostly from graft donor cells, taken 360 days after TCRalphabeta/CD19-depleted stem cell transplant. The receptor's source is a male patient between 2 and 10 years old who had a stem cell transplant for acute lymphoblastic leukemia, so the T cells may come from the graft donor. V and J are TRBV4-1 and TRBJ2-3; D remains ambiguous. Here the CDR3 reads CASSQLERDTQYF. The CDR3 DNA reads TGCGCCAGCAGCCAGCTTGAAAGGGATACGCAGTATTTT.